Reported below is one TCR beta chain. Its antigen is not known. This CDR3 has 17 amino acids. Germline loops: CDR1 SGHTA, CDR2 FQGTGA. With V trimmed by 1 base and J by 4 bases, 9 bases remained unmatched. This sample is part of a study of CD8+CD57+ T cells in acquired aplastic anemia. It was patients with CD8+CD57+ cell expansion by flow cytometry who were chosen for sequencing. Patients had not yet gotten any therapy when their blood was taken for sampling. CDR3 and TCR beta VDJ profiling relied on a genomic DNA template. TCRdb reprocessed the reads via MiXCR and lists one record per CDR3 protein. The sample holds under 500,000 distinct CDR3 sequences; approximately 33% are singletons and the top ten take 0.75% to 0.95%. Overall study results and limits: Overlap between patients and controls comprised almost 30 CD8+ CDR3 sequences.

This receptor was identified in a human donor with aplastic anemia. Sequencing was carried out using sorted CD4+, CD8+, or CD8+CD57+ T cells (not recorded which) from PBMCs. V usage is TRBV7-3 and J usage is TRBJ2-1, with 8 bases aligning to TRBD2. CDR3 sequence reads: CASSLISLAGLYNEQFF. The CDR3 nucleotides read TGTGCCAGCAGCTTAATATCCTTAGCGGGGCTATACAATGAGCAGTTCTTC.